The TCR beta chain described here comes from a study of technical replicates of blood from a few donors. Using immunoSEQ multiplex PCR, the repertoire was profiled, and TCRdb retains in-frame clones only, with some absent. Among 91,000 or so clones listed, over 85% were seen once. Germline-derived CDR1 and CDR2 are SGDLS and YYNGEE. The CDR3 is 16 residues long. The junction had 7 bases not matched to a gene; V was cut back by 0 bases and J by 8 bases. The rearrangement uses TRBV9 and TRBJ1-4; 10 bases fit TRBD1. Sequencing input: T cells isolated from PBMCs. The receptor was derived from a human donor in good health. CDR3 nucleotides: TGTGCCAGCAGCGTAGAAGGGACAGGGGACTTGGAAAAACTGTTTTTT. It encodes CASSVEGTGDLEKLFF.